This T cell receptor (beta chain) was sequenced for a study of cytomegalovirus exposure and HLA in healthy donors. In the PCR, 60 Vbeta and 13 Jbeta primers were used. Per the authors' pipeline: Counted up in a later analysis, unique TCR beta chains came to some 80 million, with around 12 million shared. The data were produced by immunoSEQ multiplex PCR, yet TCRdb's version contains in-frame clones alone and is incomplete. Clone size and V and J calls were adopted from that table, with D and trimming inferred from the DNA. Of around 150,000 clones in the sample, around 86% are singletons; the top ten hold approximately 1%. Only a few counts were recorded for this clone. This TCR was sampled from a girl aged 2 to 10 in good health and CMV-seropositive. Sequencing was performed on PBMCs.

The CDR3 bases are TGTGCCAGCAGCGTGAGCTCTGGGGCCAACGTCCTGACTTTC. Translating it yields CASSVSSGANVLTF. This chain uses TRBV28 with TRBJ2-6, with unresolved D. V lost 6 bases, J lost 0 bases, and 6 bases lay in between. This CDR3 comprises 14 residues. Germline-derived CDR1 and CDR2 are MDHEN and SYDVKM.